The text below deals with one T cell receptor (beta chain). Its antigen is currently unknown. These data originate in a study of T cell responses to AZD1222 COVID-19 vaccine. Findings and caveats of the study: CD4 TCRs associated with vaccination spanned spike, dominating at 160-218 and 743-854. Seropositivity was recorded at baseline in only 6 or 7 AZD1222 recipients. Sampling that yielded the repertoires occurred only after the peak T cell response.

Measured with immunoSEQ multiplex PCR; TCRdb has only the in-frame clones, and not every one. Of about 64,000 clones in the sample, under 95% were seen once. Germline V lookup: CDR1 SGHNT, CDR2 YYREEE (reference sequence). The CDR3 consists of 13 residues. Trimming shortened V by 2 bases and J by 1 base, and 6 bases separated the two germline ends. The sequenced sample was peripheral blood, obtained 28 days after the second dose of the MenACWY control vaccine. The sequence derives from an adult who received the MenACWY meningococcal vaccine as a control. V gene TRBV5-4 combines with J gene TRBJ2-5; D call uncertain. CDR3 nucleotides: TGTGCCAGCAGCTTTGAAAGCCAAGAGACCCAGTACTTC. This sequence encodes CASSFESQETQYF.